This T cell receptor beta chain was sequenced during a study of T cell responses to AZD1222 COVID-19 vaccine. Sequencing was performed with immunoSEQ multiplex PCR; in TCRdb, only in-frame clones are kept and a portion is missing. The sample has 100,000 to 150,000 clones; approximately 90% are singletons. Germline CDR1 is SGHAT and CDR2 is FQNNGV. V trimming: 8 bases; J trimming: 5 bases; junction bases outside the gene matches: 3. This CDR3 contains 14 residues. The input for sequencing was peripheral blood, taken on day 0 of AZD1222 vaccination. The receptor's source is an adult in good health. The chain carries TRBV11-2 and TRBJ2-2, with 12 bases aligning to TRBD2. CDR3 residues: CASSGLAGTGELFF. CDR3 bases: TGTGCCAGCTCCGGACTAGCGGGGACCGGGGAGCTGTTTTTT.